This entry describes one T cell receptor (beta chain). Its target is unknown. This sample is part of a study of T cell clusters in autoimmune cytopenias. Notes on the study in general: TRB repertoire shifts in secondary cytopenia and chronic lymphocytic leukemia mostly reflected lymphoma, not autoimmunity.

The length of the CDR3 is 16 residues. The germline V gene encodes CDR1 MNHEY and CDR2 SVGEGT. TRB was amplified by touch-down multiplex PCR, primer pools A and B combined. TCRdb re-called the multiplex PCR reads; every CDR3 protein appears as one record, without DNA. The sample has about 8,300 distinct CDR3 sequences; the top ten hold around 3.3%. TRB amplification used roughly 250 ng of peripheral blood genomic DNA. The rearrangement joins TRBV6-2 or TRBV6-3 to TRBJ2-5; there is no DNA to check the TCRdb D call of TRBD2. The sequence was obtained from a human donor with an autoimmune cytopenia or autoimmune hepatitis (not recorded which). Sequenced material: peripheral blood. This CDR3 is CASSSGGGGRGATQYF.